This T cell receptor (beta chain) emerged from a study of cytomegalovirus exposure and HLA in healthy donors. Overall study results and limits: Among CMV-associated TCR beta chains, most appeared HLA-restricted in a later analysis. Under in vitro conditions, a few CMV-associated chains were confirmed as specific for CMV antigens.

J gave up 0 bases and V 4 bases, and 5 bases lay outside the gene matches. CDR3 length equals 15 residues. Germline CDR1 LNHDA, CDR2 SQIVND (reference sequence). The study ran its PCR with 60 Vbeta and 13 Jbeta primers. The protocol was immunoSEQ multiplex PCR, while the TCRdb copy is restricted to in-frame clones and leaves out a portion. The repertoire holds approximately 110,000 clones, with about 76% as singletons. A note on this clone: Its antigen is not identified.

This cohort consisted of healthy bone marrow donors. The TCR was taken from a man between 35 and 55 years old in good health and CMV-seronegative. The specimen was PBMCs. The J gene is TRBJ2-7, the V gene TRBV19, with 8 bases identical to TRBD1. The CDR3 sequence: CASSTSGTGSYEQYF. CDR3 sequence (DNA): TGTGCCAGTAGTACTTCCGGGACAGGCTCCTACGAGCAGTACTTC.